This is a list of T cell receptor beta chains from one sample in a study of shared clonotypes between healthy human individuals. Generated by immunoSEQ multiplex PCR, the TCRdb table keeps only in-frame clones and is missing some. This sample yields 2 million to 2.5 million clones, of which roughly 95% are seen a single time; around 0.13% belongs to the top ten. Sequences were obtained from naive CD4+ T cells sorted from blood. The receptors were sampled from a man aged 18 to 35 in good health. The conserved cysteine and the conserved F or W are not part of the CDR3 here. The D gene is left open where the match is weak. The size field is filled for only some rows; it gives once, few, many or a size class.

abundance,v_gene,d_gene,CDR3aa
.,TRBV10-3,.,AIRTSSSYEQY
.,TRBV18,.,ASSMSLGSGNTIY
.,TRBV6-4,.,ASSDSIGVGESGGYT
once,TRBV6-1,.,ASTEVDWSTDTQY
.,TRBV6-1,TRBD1,ASSASLTGPAGNTIY
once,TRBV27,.,ASSFRQLPPYDF
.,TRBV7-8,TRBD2,ASKARTSGRYEQY
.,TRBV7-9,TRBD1,ASSVGQSTNEKLF
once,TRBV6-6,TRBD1,ASSGDSANTDTQY
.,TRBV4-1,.,ASSQAATRGSEKLF
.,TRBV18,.,ASSLGVEAF
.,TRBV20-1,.,SAPKADTQY
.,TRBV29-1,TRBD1,SAQGQVYEQY
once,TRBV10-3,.,AIRQGHEANTEAF
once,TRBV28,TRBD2,ASSPSGSSSYNEQF
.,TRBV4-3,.,ASSQDYQGSTEAF
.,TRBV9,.,ASSAQLNEKLF
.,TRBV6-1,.,ASSEEWQSTDTQY
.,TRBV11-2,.,ASSEQGGVYGYT
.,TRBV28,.,ASSLTQIGYT
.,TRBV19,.,ASSIGAGALNQPQH
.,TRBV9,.,ASSVGGVLDTQY
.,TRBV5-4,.,ASSLGGMGETQY
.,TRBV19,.,ASNYYGELF
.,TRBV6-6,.,ASNLGFASTDTQY
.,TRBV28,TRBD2,ASSLPGGDSYEQY
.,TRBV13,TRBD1,ASSQTTGFYGYT
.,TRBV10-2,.,ASSGELNEKLF
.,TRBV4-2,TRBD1,ASSRNTGGYEQY
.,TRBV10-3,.,AIGASGNTIY
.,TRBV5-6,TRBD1,ASSSTGAQPQH
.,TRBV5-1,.,ASSTGTPNNEQF
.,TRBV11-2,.,ASSLTAGVYEQY
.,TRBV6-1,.,ASTLKGGANYGYT
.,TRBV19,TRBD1,ASSIVTGTDYEQY
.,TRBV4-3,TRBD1,ASSHSPGQGAILYGYT
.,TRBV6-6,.,ASSYLASYNSPLH
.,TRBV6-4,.,ASSVDGNNSPLH
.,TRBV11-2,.,ASSSLQETQY
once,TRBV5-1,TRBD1,ASRLSGQGQETQY
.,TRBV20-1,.,SAPVNTEAF
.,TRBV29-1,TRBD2,SAGLAGTDTQY
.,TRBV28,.,ASSFFSSYEQY
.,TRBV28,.,ASSPSFRGNYGYT
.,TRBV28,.,ASSLGAAGSYEQY
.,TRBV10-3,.,AISESTIYGYT
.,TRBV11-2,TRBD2,ASSLASGLVETQY
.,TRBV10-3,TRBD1,AISGQGASNQPQH
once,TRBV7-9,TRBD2,ASSALGTSGYEQY
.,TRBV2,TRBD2,ASRRASGTPEQF
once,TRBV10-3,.,AISESASGELF
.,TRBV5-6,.,ASSLVGGTNNEQF
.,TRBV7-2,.,ASSTGDWSTDTQY